This TCR beta chain emerged from a study of T cell repertoires in cytomegalovirus infection. Study-level background: Matching HLA type and CMV infection were both indicated by public TCR beta signatures.

The CDR3 loop spans 13 amino acids. From germline, CDR1 is LGHNA and CDR2 YSLEER. V dropped 8 bases and J dropped 7; count of bases not matched to a gene: 8. From the reads, TCRdb called clonotypes with MiXCR, one entry per CDR3 protein. There are a few hundred thousand distinct CDR3 sequences in the sample; 8% to 9.5% occur only once, and more than 12% lies in the top ten. Findings of the study overall: CMV carriers with the relevant HLA were identified by cumulative public TCR beta family frequency. Dominating the ex vivo response were HLA-C-restricted CMV-specific TCR beta clonotypes.

A few counts support this clonotype. The antigen is undetermined. The V call is TRBV4-3, the J call TRBJ1-2; 9 bases map to TRBD1. This receptor was identified in a human donor in good health (CMV status not recorded). Some clones in this sample may be carry-over from other donors' samples. The material sequenced was PBMCs. DNA for the CDR3: TGCGCCAGCGACGACGGGACAGGGCTTGGCTACACCTTC. Its protein product is CASDDGTGLGYTF.